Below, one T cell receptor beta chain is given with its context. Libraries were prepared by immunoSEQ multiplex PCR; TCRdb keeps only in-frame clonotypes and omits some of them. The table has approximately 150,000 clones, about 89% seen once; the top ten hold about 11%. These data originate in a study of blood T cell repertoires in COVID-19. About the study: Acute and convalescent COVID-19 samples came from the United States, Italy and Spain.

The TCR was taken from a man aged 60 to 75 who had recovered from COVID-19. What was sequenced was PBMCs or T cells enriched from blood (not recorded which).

The CDR3, as DNA: TGTGCCAGCAGCCCTTGGACAGGGTTGGGTTTGGCCTACGAGCAGTACTTC. Amino acids: CASSPWTGLGLAYEQYF. This chain joins TRBV28 and TRBJ2-7; TRBD1 aligns across 8 bases. CDR1 MDHEN and CDR2 SYDVKM come from the germline V gene. CDR3 length: 17 amino acids. Losses at the gene ends were 6 bases for V and 2 bases for J; bases not matched to a gene: 15.